One and the same sample provided the 7 T cell receptor beta chains below, sequenced in a study of prognosis after radiotherapy for stage I lung cancer. Amplicons of TCR beta CDR3 were generated from genomic DNA by two-round multiplex PCR. Individual primers that were specific to each TRBV and TRBJ gene served in first-round PCR. TCRdb called the multiplex PCR reads again in MiXCR, with one record for every CDR3 protein. The data hold some 14,000 distinct CDR3 sequences, with roughly 50% observed a single time. This specimen was PBMCs, taken before or after stereotactic body radiation therapy (not recorded which). The receptor set was obtained from a donor over 45 with non-small cell lung cancer.

In the case of this clonotype: One end of the junction fails to match germline, which may point to a read error. The chain links TRBV6-5 to TRBJ2-2, with D possibly matching TRBD1 (6 bases). CDR1 is MNHEY and CDR2 is SVGAGI in the germline V gene. CDR3 size: 17 residues. CDR3 DNA: TGTGCTAGCAGTTACTGCTTTGACAGGAGAGACACCGGGGAGCTGTTTTTT. Translation: CASSYCFDRRDTGELFF.

This clonotype was detected ten times or more. The chain is built from TRBV10-3 and TRBJ2-1; 9 nucleotides agree with TRBD2. This CDR3 has 15 residues. V dropped 8 bases and J dropped 5; count of bases not matched to a gene: 10. Germline values: CDR1 ENHRY, CDR2 SYGVKD. CDR3 amino acids: CAISPGGRDNNEQFF. The CDR3 DNA is TGTGCCATCTCCCCGGGCGGGAGGGATAACAATGAGCAGTTCTTC.

The genes are TRBV6-2 or TRBV6-3 and TRBJ2-1; D perhaps matches TRBD1 (6 bases). The V end was cut by 8 bases, the J end by 8 bases, with 13 bases between. The CDR3 is 12 residues long. The germline gives CDR1 MNHEY, CDR2 SVGEGT. CDR3 DNA sequence: TGTGCCAGCGGCCGGACAGCTGATGAGCAGTTCTTC. It is translated as CASGRTADEQFF.

The rearrangement uses TRBV30 and TRBJ2-1, with TRBD2 matching over 8 bases. CDR3 size: 14 residues. With V trimmed by 3 bases and J by 8 bases, 9 bases remained unmatched. CDR1 is GTSNPN and CDR2 is SVGIG in the germline V gene (reference sequence). The CDR3 is CAWRSAGESDEQFF. The CDR3 nucleotides are TGTGCCTGGAGATCAGCGGGAGAGAGTGATGAGCAGTTCTTC. Full variable domain (outside the CDR3, taken from reference TRBV30 and TRBJ2-1): SQTIHQWPATLVQPVGSPLSLECTVEGTSNPNLYWYRQAAGRGLQLLFYSVGIGQISSEVPQNLSASRPQDRQFILSSKKLLLSDSGFYLCAWRSAGESDEQFFGPGTRLTVL.

This clonotype was detected many times. The chain combines TRBV28 with TRBJ2-3; TRBD2 matches at 7 bases. J was trimmed by 8 bases and V by 8 bases; bases with no gene match: 10. The CDR3 consists of 13 residues. CDR1 MDHEN and CDR2 SYDVKM come from the germline V gene. The CDR3 DNA reads TGTGCCAGCGTCTCGACGGGGGGAGGTACGCAGTATTTT. Translated, it gives CASVSTGGGTQYF. The entire variable domain, with the rest obtained from reference TRBV28 and TRBJ2-3, is as follows: DVKVTQSSRYLVKRTGEKVFLECVQDMDHENMFWYRQDPGLGLRLIYFSYDVKMKEKGDIPEGYSVSREKKERFSLILESASTNQTSMYLCASVSTGGGTQYFGPGTRLTVL.

This clonotype appeared once. The germline gene is not matched at one end of the junction; a read error may be the cause. The chain links TRBV6-2 or TRBV6-3 to TRBJ2-1, with 9 bases identical to TRBD2. Germline V CDR1 and CDR2: MNHEY, SVGEGT. The CDR3 totals 13 residues. CDR3 residues: CVSKASGKDEQLF. CDR3 coding DNA: TGTGTCAGCAAGGCTAGCGGGAAGGATGAGCAGCTCTTC.

About this clonotype: A far larger clone is one base from this, pointing to a likely read error. The chain recombines TRBV6-2 or TRBV6-3 with TRBJ1-2, with no clear D. V was pared by 5 bases and J by 8 bases, with 15 bases between. This CDR3 region has 13 residues. Germline loops: CDR1 MNHEY, CDR2 SVGEGT. Written as DNA, the CDR3 is TGTGCCAGCAGTGAAGGACGGAACGTCGGCTACACCTTC. Amino acids: CASSEGRNVGYTF.